This is a list of T cell receptor beta chains from one sample in a study of blood T cell repertoires in COVID-19. Clones were sequenced by immunoSEQ multiplex PCR, and TCRdb holds only the in-frame ones, with some missing. The repertoire holds about 200,000 clones, with 84% as singletons. The sequenced sample consisted of peripheral blood. These receptors originate from a human donor in a cohort sampled during active COVID-19. Each CDR3 is given without its conserved first and last residue.

V: TRBV2; CDR3: ASMDGTDQETQY
V: TRBV5-4; CDR3: ASSSGDTQY
V: TRBV5-1; CDR3: ASSLSSGVRTRTDTQY
V: TRBV28; CDR3: ASSSASGLNEQF
V: TRBV6-1; CDR3: ASSKGTGTGGNQPQH
V: TRBV6-1; CDR3: ASSDRLAGVMTSTDTQY
V: TRBV7-8; CDR3: ASSLAGRGNIQY
V: TRBV15; CDR3: ATSSRGSGDEQY
V: TRBV7-7; CDR3: ASSALAGAEQY
V: TRBV18; CDR3: ASSPPGSNEKLF
V: TRBV9; CDR3: ASSVAGYETQY
V: TRBV2; CDR3: ASGTGDTYGYT
V: TRBV21-1; CDR3: ASGIDEQY
V: TRBV2; CDR3: ASKYVQGTGPQH
V: TRBV6-5; CDR3: ASKEGGRYNSPLH
V: TRBV7-8; CDR3: ASSPTSGDADTQY
V: TRBV5-1; CDR3: ASSTAGGFSYNSPLH
V: TRBV2; CDR3: ASSDRGLYGYT
V: TRBV29-1; CDR3: SVLKGYSYNEQF
V: TRBV6-5; CDR3: ASTRDRVETQY
V: TRBV7-2; CDR3: ASSLAGSGTYEQY
V: TRBV2; CDR3: ASNGDETGSNNQPQH
V: TRBV5-5; CDR3: ASSVSLGNQPQH
V: TRBV5-8; CDR3: ASSGGASYYEQY
V: TRBV12-3/TRBV12-4; CDR3: ASSFMGGEQY